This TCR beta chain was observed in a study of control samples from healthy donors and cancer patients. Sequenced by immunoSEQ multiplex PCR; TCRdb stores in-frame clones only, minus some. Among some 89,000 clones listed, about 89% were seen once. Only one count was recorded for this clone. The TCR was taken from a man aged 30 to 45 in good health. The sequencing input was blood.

The CDR3 sequence: CASSPGQIVNEQYF. CDR3 bases: TGTGCCAGCTCTCCGGGACAGATCGTCAACGAGCAGTACTTC. The chain employs TRBV28 and TRBJ2-7; 7 positions agree with TRBD1. This CDR3 spans 14 amino acids. The ends lost 8 bases at V and 5 bases at J; junction bases unmatched: 12. Germline V gene data show CDR1 as MDHEN and CDR2 as SYDVKM.